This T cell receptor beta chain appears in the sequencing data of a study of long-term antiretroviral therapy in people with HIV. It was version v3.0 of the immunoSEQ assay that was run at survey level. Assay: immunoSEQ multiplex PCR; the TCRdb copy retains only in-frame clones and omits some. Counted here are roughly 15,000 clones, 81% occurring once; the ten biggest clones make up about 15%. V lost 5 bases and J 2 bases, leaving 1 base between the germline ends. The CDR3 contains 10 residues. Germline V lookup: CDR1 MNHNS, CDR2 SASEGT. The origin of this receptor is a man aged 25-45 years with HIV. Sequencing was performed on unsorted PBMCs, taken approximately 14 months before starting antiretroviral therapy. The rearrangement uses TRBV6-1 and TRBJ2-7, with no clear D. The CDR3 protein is CASSTYEQYF. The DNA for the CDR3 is TGTGCCAGCAGTACCTACGAGCAGTACTTC.